This T cell receptor (beta chain) was identified during a study of blood T cell repertoires in COVID-19. Study-level background: The United States, Italy and Spain were the sources of the acute and convalescent COVID-19 samples. In each case, the material was cDNA or gDNA derived from T cells, B-cell-depleted T cells, or PBMCs.

CDR3 length: 14 residues. The junction had 3 bases not matched to a gene; V was cut back by 1 base and J by 8 bases. Germline lookup yields CDR1 MNHNS and CDR2 SASEGT. In the study's own analysis: Researchers report that nucleated cell counts were estimated from reference gene primer amplification. Repertoires were generated with immunoSEQ multiplex PCR, while TCRdb's copy carries only in-frame clones and drops some. The V and J calls and clone size come from that table; D and trimming were worked out from the DNA. In the table there are fewer than 85,000 clones, about 80% of which are singletons. The clonotype comes from a human donor in a cohort sampled during active COVID-19. This chain uses TRBV6-1 with TRBJ2-3; TRBD1 matches 10 bases. The specimen sequenced was peripheral blood. CDR3 sequence reads: CASSEGTGGGTQYF. As DNA, the CDR3 is TGTGCCAGCAGTGAAGGGACAGGGGGGGGTACGCAGTATTTT.